This T cell receptor beta chain was captured by sequencing in a study of blood T cell repertoires in COVID-19. For the study at large: Samples taken during acute and convalescent COVID-19 were collected in the United States, Italy and Spain.

Original analysis: Estimated nucleated cell counts came from reference gene primer amplification. Repertoires were generated with immunoSEQ multiplex PCR, while TCRdb's copy carries only in-frame clones and drops some. Clonal size and the V and J genes are those of that table, whereas D and trimming came from the DNA. The sample lists approximately 80,000 clones; around 90% were seen once. Sample: peripheral blood. This receptor was obtained from a human donor in a cohort sampled during active COVID-19.

CDR3 DNA: TGTGCCAGCAGTAGACAGGGTATAGGATGGGAGTACTTC. It codes for CASSRQGIGWEYF. The chain joins TRBV6-5 to TRBJ2-7; 7 bases are a match to TRBD1. V shed 5 bases, J shed 11 bases, and the junction held 12 bases outside the gene matches. The germline V gene has CDR1 MNHEY and CDR2 SVGAGI. The CDR3 covers 13 residues.